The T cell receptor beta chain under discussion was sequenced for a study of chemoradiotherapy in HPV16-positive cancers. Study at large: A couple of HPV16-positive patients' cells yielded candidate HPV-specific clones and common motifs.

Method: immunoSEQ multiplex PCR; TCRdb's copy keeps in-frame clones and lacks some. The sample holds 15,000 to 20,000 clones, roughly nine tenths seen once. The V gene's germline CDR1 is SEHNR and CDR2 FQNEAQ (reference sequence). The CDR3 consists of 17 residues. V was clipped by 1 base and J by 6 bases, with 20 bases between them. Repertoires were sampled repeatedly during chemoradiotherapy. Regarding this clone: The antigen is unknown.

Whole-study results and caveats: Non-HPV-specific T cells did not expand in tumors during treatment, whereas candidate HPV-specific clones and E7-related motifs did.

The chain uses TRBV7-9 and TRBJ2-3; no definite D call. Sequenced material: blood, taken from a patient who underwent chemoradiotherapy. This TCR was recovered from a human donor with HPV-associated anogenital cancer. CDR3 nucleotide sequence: TGTGCCAGCAGCTTAGTAAGAGGCACCCCCCGCCTCGATACGCAGTATTTT. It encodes CASSLVRGTPRLDTQYF.